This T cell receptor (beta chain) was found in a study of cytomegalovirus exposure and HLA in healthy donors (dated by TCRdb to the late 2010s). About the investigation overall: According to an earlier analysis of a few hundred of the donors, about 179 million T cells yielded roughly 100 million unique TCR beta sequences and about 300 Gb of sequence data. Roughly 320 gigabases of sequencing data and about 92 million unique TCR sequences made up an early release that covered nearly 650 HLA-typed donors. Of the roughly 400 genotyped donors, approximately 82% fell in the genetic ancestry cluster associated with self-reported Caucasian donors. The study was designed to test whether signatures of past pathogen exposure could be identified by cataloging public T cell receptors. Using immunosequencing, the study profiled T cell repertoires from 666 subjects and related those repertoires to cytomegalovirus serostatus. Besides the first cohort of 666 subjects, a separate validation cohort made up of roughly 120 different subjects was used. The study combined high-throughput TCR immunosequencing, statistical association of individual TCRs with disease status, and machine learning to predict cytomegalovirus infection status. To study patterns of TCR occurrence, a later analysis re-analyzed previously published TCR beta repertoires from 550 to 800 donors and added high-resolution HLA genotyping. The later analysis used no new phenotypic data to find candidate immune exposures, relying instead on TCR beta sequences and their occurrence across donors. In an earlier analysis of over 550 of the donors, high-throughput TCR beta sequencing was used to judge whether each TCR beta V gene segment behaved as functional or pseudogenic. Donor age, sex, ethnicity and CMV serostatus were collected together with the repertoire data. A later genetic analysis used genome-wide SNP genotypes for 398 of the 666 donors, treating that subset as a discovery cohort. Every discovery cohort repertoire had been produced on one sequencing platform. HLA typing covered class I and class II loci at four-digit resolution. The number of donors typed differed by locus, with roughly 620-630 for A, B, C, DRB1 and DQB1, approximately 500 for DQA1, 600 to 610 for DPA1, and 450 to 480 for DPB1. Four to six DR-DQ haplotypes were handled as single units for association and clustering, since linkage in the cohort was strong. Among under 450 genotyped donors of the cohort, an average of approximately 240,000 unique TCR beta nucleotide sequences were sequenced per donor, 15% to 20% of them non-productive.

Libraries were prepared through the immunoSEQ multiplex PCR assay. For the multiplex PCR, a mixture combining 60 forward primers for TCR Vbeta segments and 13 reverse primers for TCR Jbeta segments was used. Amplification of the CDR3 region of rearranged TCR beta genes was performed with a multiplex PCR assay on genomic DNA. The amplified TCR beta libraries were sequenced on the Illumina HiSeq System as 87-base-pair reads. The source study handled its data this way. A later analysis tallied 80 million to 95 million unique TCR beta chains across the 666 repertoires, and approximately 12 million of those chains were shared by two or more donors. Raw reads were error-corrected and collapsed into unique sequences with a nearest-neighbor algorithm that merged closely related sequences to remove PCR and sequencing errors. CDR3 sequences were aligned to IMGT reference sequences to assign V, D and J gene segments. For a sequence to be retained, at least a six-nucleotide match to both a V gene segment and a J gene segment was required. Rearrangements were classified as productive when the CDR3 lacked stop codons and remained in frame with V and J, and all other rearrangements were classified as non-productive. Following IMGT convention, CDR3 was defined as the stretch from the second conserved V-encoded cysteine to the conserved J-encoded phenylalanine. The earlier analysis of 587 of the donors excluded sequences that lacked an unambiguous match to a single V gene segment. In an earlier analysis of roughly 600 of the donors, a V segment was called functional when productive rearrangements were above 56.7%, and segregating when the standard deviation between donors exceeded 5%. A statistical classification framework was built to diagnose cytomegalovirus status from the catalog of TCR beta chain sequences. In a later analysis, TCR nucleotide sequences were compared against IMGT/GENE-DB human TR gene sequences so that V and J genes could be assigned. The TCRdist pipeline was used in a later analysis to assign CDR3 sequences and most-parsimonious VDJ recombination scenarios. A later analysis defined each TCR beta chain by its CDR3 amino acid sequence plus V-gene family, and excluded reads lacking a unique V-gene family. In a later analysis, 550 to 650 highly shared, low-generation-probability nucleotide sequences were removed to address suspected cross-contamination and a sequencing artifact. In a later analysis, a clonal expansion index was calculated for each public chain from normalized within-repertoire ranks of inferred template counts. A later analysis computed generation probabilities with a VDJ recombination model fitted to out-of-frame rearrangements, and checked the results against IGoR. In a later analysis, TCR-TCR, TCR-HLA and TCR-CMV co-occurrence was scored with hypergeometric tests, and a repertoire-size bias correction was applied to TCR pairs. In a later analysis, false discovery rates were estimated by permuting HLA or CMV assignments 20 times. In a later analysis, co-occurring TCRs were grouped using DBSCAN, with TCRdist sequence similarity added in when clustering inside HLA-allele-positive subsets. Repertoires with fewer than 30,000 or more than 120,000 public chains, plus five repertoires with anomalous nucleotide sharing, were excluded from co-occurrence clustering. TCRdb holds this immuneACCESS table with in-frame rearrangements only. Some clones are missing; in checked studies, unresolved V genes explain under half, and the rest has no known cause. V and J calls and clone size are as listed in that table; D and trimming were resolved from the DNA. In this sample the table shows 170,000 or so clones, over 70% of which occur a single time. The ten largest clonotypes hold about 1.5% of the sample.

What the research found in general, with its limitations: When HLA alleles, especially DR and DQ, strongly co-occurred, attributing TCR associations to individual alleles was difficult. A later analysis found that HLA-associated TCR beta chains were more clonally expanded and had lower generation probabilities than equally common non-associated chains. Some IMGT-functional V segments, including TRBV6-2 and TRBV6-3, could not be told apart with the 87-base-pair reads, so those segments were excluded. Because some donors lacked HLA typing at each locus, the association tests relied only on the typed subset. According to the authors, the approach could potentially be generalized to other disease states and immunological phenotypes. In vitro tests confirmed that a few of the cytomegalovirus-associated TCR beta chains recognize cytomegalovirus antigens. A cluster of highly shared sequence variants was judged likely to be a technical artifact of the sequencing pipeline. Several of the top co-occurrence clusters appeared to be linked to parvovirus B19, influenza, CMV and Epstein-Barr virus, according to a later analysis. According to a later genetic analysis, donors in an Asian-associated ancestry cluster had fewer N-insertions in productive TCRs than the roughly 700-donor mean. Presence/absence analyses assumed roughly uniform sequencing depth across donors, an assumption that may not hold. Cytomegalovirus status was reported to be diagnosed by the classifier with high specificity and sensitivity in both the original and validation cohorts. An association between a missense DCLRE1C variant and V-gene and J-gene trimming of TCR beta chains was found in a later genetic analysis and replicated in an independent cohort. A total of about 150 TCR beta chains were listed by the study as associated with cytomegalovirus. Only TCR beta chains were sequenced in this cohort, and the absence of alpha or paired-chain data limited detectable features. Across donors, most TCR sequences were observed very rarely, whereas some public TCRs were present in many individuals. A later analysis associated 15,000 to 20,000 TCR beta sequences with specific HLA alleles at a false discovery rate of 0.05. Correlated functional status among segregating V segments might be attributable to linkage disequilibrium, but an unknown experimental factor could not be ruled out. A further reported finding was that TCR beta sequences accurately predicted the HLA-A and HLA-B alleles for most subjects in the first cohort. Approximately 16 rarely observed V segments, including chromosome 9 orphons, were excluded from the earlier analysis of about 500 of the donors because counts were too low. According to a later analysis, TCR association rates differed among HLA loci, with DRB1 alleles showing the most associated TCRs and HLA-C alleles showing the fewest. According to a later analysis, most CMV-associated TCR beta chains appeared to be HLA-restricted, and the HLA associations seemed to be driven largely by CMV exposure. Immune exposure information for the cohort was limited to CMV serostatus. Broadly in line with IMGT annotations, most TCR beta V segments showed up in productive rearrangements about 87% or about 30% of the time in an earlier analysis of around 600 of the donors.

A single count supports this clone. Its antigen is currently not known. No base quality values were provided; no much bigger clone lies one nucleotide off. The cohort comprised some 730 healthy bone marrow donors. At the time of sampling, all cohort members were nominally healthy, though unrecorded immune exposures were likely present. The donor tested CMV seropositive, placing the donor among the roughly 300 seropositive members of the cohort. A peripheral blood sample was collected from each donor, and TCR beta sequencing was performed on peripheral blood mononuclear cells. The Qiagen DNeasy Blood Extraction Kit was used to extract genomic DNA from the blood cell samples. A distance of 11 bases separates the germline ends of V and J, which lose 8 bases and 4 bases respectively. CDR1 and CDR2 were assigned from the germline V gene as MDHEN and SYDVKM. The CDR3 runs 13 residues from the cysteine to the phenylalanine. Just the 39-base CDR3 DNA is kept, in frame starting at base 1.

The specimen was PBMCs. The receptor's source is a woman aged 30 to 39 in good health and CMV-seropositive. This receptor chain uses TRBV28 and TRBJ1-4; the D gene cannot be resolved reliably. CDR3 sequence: CASRIGNNEKLFF. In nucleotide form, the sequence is TGTGCCAGCCGCATCGGGAATAATGAAAAACTGTTTTTT.